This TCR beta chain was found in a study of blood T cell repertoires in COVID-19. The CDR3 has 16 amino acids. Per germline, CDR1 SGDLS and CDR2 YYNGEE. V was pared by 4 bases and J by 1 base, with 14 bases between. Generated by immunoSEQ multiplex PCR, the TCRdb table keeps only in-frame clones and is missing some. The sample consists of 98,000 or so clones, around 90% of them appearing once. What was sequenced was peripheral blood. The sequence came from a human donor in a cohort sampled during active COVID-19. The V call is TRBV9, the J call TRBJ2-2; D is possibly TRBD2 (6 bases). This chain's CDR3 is CASSYISGLNTGELFF. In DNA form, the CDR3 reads TGTGCCAGCAGCTATATTAGCGGCCTGAACACCGGGGAGCTGTTTTTT.